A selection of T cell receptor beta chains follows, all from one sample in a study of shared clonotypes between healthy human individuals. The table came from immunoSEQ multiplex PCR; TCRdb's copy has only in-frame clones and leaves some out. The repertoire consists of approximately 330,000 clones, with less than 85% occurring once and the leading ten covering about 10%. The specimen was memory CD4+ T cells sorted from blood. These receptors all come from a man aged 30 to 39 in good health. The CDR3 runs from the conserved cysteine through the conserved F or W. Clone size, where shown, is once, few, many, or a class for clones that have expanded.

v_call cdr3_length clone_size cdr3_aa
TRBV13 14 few CASSPVSRPYEQYF
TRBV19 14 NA CASSSGTSTDTQYF
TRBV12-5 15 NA CASGFLKAQSTEAFF
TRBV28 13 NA CASTDTMNTEAFF
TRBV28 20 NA CASSLLIGGSEGERYYGYTF
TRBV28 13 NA CASTGGSTYEQYF
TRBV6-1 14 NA CASSGQGGNQPQHF
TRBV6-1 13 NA CASRELTGGRYTF
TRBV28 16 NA CASSPGGVSIGETQYF
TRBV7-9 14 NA CASSPRGTSYEQYF
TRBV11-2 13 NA CASSQGLNQPQHF
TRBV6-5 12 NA CASSYQGGGYTF
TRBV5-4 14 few CASSLGADNYGYTF
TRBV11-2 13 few CASSFDRGETQYF